Below are 18 T cell receptor beta chains sequenced from a single sample in a study of cytomegalovirus exposure and HLA in healthy donors. The PCR had 60 Vbeta and 13 Jbeta primers. Assay: immunoSEQ multiplex PCR; the TCRdb copy retains only in-frame clones and omits some. The table shows roughly 100,000 clones, with over 9% occurring only once. The sequencing input was PBMCs. These receptors came from a man in his forties in good health and CMV-seropositive.

The V gene is TRBV25-1, the J gene TRBJ2-2; the D is unclear. Looked up from germline, CDR1 is MGHDK and CDR2 is SYGVNS. The CDR3 runs to 13 residues. V was pared by 3 bases and J by 6 bases, with 8 bases between. The CDR3 sequence is CASSDFGPGELFF. The CDR3 DNA follows: TGTGCCAGCAGTGATTTTGGGCCCGGGGAGCTGTTTTTT.

This clone turned up a few times. The V and J genes are TRBV27 and TRBJ1-5, with D possibly matching TRBD1 (6 bases). This CDR3 is 13 amino acids long. The germline V and J ends were trimmed by 5 bases and 4 bases, with 9 bases remaining between them. Germline-derived CDR1 and CDR2 are MNHEY and SMNVEV (reference sequence). CDR3 amino acids: CASSRQANQPQHF. The CDR3 nucleotides are TGTGCCAGCAGTCGACAGGCTAATCAGCCCCAGCATTTT.

The chain has TRBV6-1 and TRBJ2-7; 13 bases are shared with TRBD2. The CDR3 is 14 amino acids. Germline-derived CDR1 and CDR2 are MNHNS and SASEGT. The V gene end was trimmed by 7 bases and the J gene end by 3 bases; junction bases not matched to a gene: 3. The CDR3 nucleotides are TGTGCCAGCACCCGGACTAGCGGGAGCTACGAGCAGTACTTC. This gives the protein CASTRTSGSYEQYF.

This chain joins TRBV18 and TRBJ2-3; 9 nucleotides agree with TRBD2. The germline V gene encodes CDR1 KGHSH and CDR2 LQKENI. The CDR3 runs 16 residues. J gave up 5 bases and V 7 bases, and 13 bases lay outside the gene matches. CDR3 protein: CASFQGLANMGDTQYF. As DNA, the CDR3 is TGTGCCAGCTTTCAGGGACTAGCCAACATGGGAGATACGCAGTATTTT. The full variable domain, in which reference TRBV18 and TRBJ2-3 provide the parts outside the CDR3, is NAGVMQNPRHLVRRRGQEARLRCSPMKGHSHVYWYRQLPEEGLKFMVYLQKENIIDESGMPKERFSAEFPKEGPSILRIQQVVRGDSAAYFCASFQGLANMGDTQYFGPGTRLTVL.

This chain links TRBV28 with TRBJ2-5, with 10 bases matching TRBD1. The V gene's germline CDR1 is MDHEN and CDR2 SYDVKM. V shed 5 bases, J shed 1 base, and the junction held 10 bases outside the gene matches. CDR3 size: 17 residues. The CDR3 spells CASSPPPGQGFQETQYF. Here the CDR3 DNA reads TGTGCCAGCAGTCCCCCCCCGGGACAGGGGTTCCAAGAGACCCAGTACTTC.

This clone was counted between two and nine times. The chain has TRBV13 and TRBJ2-7, with 10 positions matching TRBD2. This CDR3 has 14 residues. V trimming: 6 bases; J trimming: 2 bases; junction bases outside the gene matches: 4. Per germline, CDR1 PRHDT and CDR2 FYEKMQ (reference sequence). CDR3 sequence: CASSIAGGTYEQYF. The CDR3 DNA reads as TGTGCCAGCAGTATAGCGGGAGGCACCTACGAGCAGTACTTC.

This CDR3 reads CASSLTGPGNTIYF. DNA of the CDR3: TGCGCCAGCAGCTTGACAGGGCCTGGAAACACCATATATTTT. The V and J genes are TRBV5-1 and TRBJ1-3; possibly TRBD1 for D (6 bases). The CDR3 totals 14 residues. V was pared by 1 base and J by 2 bases, with 7 bases between. Germline values: CDR1 SGHRS, CDR2 YFSETQ.

This clone was recorded many times. This rearrangement joins TRBV27 to TRBJ2-1; D not certain. The V gene lost 3 bases and the J gene lost 3 bases, with 12 bases spanning the gap. From germline, CDR1 is MNHEY and CDR2 SMNVEV (reference sequence). This CDR3 spans 15 amino acids. CDR3 nucleotide sequence: TGTGCCAGCAGTTTGATATCCACTTACTACAATGAGCAGTTCTTC. Translating it yields CASSLISTYYNEQFF.

This clone was seen a few times. The CDR3 spells CASSLVGGGHEQFF. The CDR3 nucleotides read TGTGCCAGCAGCCTGGTGGGCGGAGGCCACGAGCAGTTCTTC. This chain connects TRBV14 to TRBJ2-1; possibly TRBD2 for D (5 bases). Germline loops: CDR1 SGHDN, CDR2 FVKESK. The CDR3 is 14 residues long. The germline V and J ends were trimmed by 4 bases and 10 bases, with 17 bases remaining between them. Together with reference TRBV14 and TRBJ2-1, the CDR3 gives the full variable domain: EAGVTQFPSHSVIEKGQTVTLRCDPISGHDNLYWYRRVMGKEIKFLLHFVKESKQDESGMPNNRFLAERTGGTYSTLKVQPAELEDSGVYFCASSLVGGGHEQFFGPGTRLTVL.

This clone has a single count. The V and J genes are TRBV19 and TRBJ2-5, with D maybe TRBD2 (6 bases). The V end lost 3 bases, the J end lost 5 bases, and 7 bases lay between the germline ends. The germline gives CDR1 LNHDA, CDR2 SQIVND (reference sequence). CDR3 size: 12 residues. The CDR3 sequence is CASSIAGETQYF. The CDR3 DNA follows: TGTGCCAGTAGTATTGCGGGGGAGACCCAGTACTTC.

Only a few counts were recorded for this clone. The V and J genes are TRBV5-6 and TRBJ2-5; the D gene is possibly TRBD2 (5 bases). The CDR3 length is 14 residues. The germline gives CDR1 SGHDT, CDR2 YYEEEE. Trimming removed 2 bases at V and 2 bases at J, with 10 bases between. The CDR3 loop is CASSFGRTQETQYF. CDR3 bases: TGTGCCAGCAGCTTTGGACGGACTCAAGAGACCCAGTACTTC.

This clone was counted between two and nine times. The chain joins TRBV5-1 to TRBJ2-1; 10 bases fit TRBD2. The CDR3 contains 16 residues. Germline V CDR1 and CDR2: SGHRS, YFSETQ. J lost 10 bases, V lost 0 bases, and 10 bases had no gene match. The CDR3 spells CASSLVGLAGAEEQFF. The CDR3 DNA follows: TGCGCCAGCAGCTTGGTCGGTCTAGCGGGAGCGGAAGAGCAGTTCTTC.

The V gene is TRBV5-1, the J gene TRBJ1-4; 7 bases are a match to TRBD1. The CDR3 loop spans 13 amino acids. The V and J ends lost 4 bases and 5 bases, in that order; junction bases with no gene match: 2. Germline V gene lookup returns CDR1 SGHRS and CDR2 YFSETQ. The CDR3 DNA reads TGCGCCAGCAGCCAACAGGGGAATGAAAAACTGTTTTTT. Protein: CASSQQGNEKLFF.

This clone has only a few counts. This rearrangement joins TRBV5-1 to TRBJ2-2; 9 bases fit TRBD2. The V and J ends lost 0 bases and 6 bases, in that order; junction bases with no gene match: 3. The CDR3 is 15 residues long. The germline gives CDR1 SGHRS, CDR2 YFSETQ. In nucleotides, the CDR3 is TGCGCCAGCAGCTTGGATAGCGGGAGCCCCGGGGAGCTGTTTTTT. This codes for CASSLDSGSPGELFF.

This clone was picked up a small number of times. The chain recombines TRBV2 with TRBJ2-5; 11 bases line up with TRBD2. In germline, CDR1 is SNHLY, CDR2 FYNNEI. This CDR3 has 15 residues. V was clipped by 3 bases and J by 5 bases; unmatched bases: 5. The CDR3 DNA is TGTGCCAGCAGTGACGGACTAGCGGGTGGGGAGACCCAGTACTTC. It yields the protein CASSDGLAGGETQYF.

This clone was picked up a small number of times. The chain uses TRBV27 and TRBJ2-1, with 8 bases fitting TRBD2. The CDR3 has 16 amino acids. The germline V gene encodes CDR1 MNHEY and CDR2 SMNVEV (reference sequence). Unmatched junction bases numbered 11, after V lost 6 bases and J lost 4 bases. CDR3 residues: CASSPPGLGPYNEQFF. Written as DNA, the CDR3 is TGTGCCAGCAGCCCGCCGGGACTAGGCCCATACAATGAGCAGTTCTTC.

The chain couples TRBV29-1 to TRBJ2-1; tentatively, D is TRBD2 (6 bases). The CDR3 is 17 residues long. The germline gives CDR1 SQVTM, CDR2 ANQGSEA. V was trimmed by 1 base and J by 1 base, leaving 17 bases between them. CDR3 residues: CSVEVHVTSKSYNEQFF. The CDR3 nucleotides are TGCAGCGTTGAAGTTCACGTGACTAGTAAATCCTACAATGAGCAGTTCTTC.

In this sample, this clone turned up once. The junction departs from germline at one end; a sequencing error may be responsible. The chain couples TRBV5-6 to TRBJ1-5; a weak D match, TRBD1 (5 bases). This CDR3 region has 14 residues. Germline CDR1 SGHDT, CDR2 YYEEEE. Here the CDR3 DNA reads TGTGCCAGCAGATGGGGCCAGGGCAATCAGCACCAGCATTTT. This sequence encodes CASRWGQGNQHQHF.